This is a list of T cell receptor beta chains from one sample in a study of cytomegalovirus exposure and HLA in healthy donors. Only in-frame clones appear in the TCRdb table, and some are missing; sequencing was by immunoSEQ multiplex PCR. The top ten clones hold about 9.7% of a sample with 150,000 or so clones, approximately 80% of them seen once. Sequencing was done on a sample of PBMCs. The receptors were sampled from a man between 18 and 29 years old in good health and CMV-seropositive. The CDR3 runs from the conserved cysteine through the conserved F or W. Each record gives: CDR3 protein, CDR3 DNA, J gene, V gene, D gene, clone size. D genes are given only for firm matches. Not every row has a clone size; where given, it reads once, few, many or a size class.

CASSKSRALEAFF	TGTGCCAGCAGCAAATCCAGGGCACTTGAAGCTTTCTTT	TRBJ1-1	TRBV21-1	.	.
CASSSDTSSGNTIYF	TGTGCCAGTAGTTCGGACACAAGCTCTGGAAACACCATATATTTT	TRBJ1-3	TRBV19	.	.
CSVDGQMNTEAFF	TGCAGCGTAGACGGACAGATGAACACTGAAGCTTTCTTT	TRBJ1-1	TRBV29-1	.	.
CSGKRTGIQETQYF	TGCAGCGGGAAAAGGACAGGGATCCAAGAGACCCAGTACTTC	TRBJ2-5	TRBV29-1	TRBD1	.
CASSQGGGLVLDEQFF	TGCGCCAGCAGCCAAGGTGGAGGACTGGTTTTGGATGAGCAGTTCTTC	TRBJ2-1	TRBV4-3	.	.
CASSSPDREGQPQHF	TGTGCCAGCAGTTCTCCGGACAGGGAGGGACAGCCCCAGCATTTT	TRBJ1-5	TRBV6-6	TRBD1	.
CSVELAGAYEQYF	TGCAGCGTTGAGTTAGCGGGAGCCTACGAGCAGTACTTC	TRBJ2-7	TRBV29-1	TRBD2	.
CAISSLEETQYF	TGTGCCATCAGTTCCCTTGAAGAGACCCAGTACTTC	TRBJ2-5	TRBV10-3	.	.
CASRAGGNQPQHF	TGTGCCAGCAGGGCCGGGGGGAATCAGCCCCAGCATTTT	TRBJ1-5	TRBV25-1	.	.
CASSEVGAGANVLTF	TGTGCCAGCAGTGAAGTGGGGGCAGGGGCCAACGTCCTGACTTTC	TRBJ2-6	TRBV2	.	.
CAWKGVYEQYF	TGTGCCTGGAAGGGGGTGTACGAGCAGTACTTC	TRBJ2-7	TRBV30	.	.
CASSLWDRGPEF	TGTGCCAGCAGCTTGTGGGACAGGGGGCCAGAATTT	TRBJ1-1	TRBV5-8	TRBD1	.
CASGGADTQYF	TGTGCCAGCGGGGGGGCGGATACGCAGTATTTT	TRBJ2-3	TRBV28	.	.
CASSYARQGTEAFF	TGTGCCAGCAGTTACGCAAGACAGGGCACTGAAGCTTTCTTT	TRBJ1-1	TRBV6-5	TRBD1	few
CASSQDRVNGYTF	TGTGCCAGCAGCCAGGACAGGGTGAATGGCTACACCTTC	TRBJ1-2	TRBV14	TRBD1	.
CASSVDRGRRGYTF	TGTGCCAGTAGTGTCGACAGGGGGCGGCGGGGCTACACCTTC	TRBJ1-2	TRBV19	TRBD1	.
CASSPGITGGDTIYF	TGTGCCAGCAGTCCAGGCATTACGGGAGGGGACACCATATATTTT	TRBJ1-3	TRBV28	.	.
CASRSTGLNTEAFF	TGTGCCAGCAGGAGCACAGGCTTGAACACTGAAGCTTTCTTT	TRBJ1-1	TRBV6-4	.	.
CASRLGGGAPEAFF	TGTGCCAGCAGGCTCGGCGGAGGCGCCCCTGAAGCTTTCTTT	TRBJ1-1	TRBV2	.	.
CASSSSGRKTQYF	TGTGCCAGCAGCTCCAGCGGGCGGAAGACCCAGTACTTC	TRBJ2-5	TRBV7-9	.	.
CASSLGQEAFF	TGTGCCAGCAGCCTAGGACAGGAAGCTTTCTTT	TRBJ1-1	TRBV5-6	.	.
CASSLRTGSAYEQYF	TGTGCCAGCAGCCTTCGGACAGGCTCGGCCTACGAGCAGTACTTC	TRBJ2-7	TRBV7-2	TRBD1	.
CASSQDHPREGGEQYF	TGCGCCAGCAGCCAAGATCACCCGCGGGAGGGCGGCGAGCAGTACTTC	TRBJ2-7	TRBV4-3	TRBD2	.
CASSLAGQGRPYGYTF	TGTGCCAGCAGCTTAGCGGGACAGGGGCGACCCTATGGCTACACCTTC	TRBJ1-2	TRBV7-2	TRBD1	few